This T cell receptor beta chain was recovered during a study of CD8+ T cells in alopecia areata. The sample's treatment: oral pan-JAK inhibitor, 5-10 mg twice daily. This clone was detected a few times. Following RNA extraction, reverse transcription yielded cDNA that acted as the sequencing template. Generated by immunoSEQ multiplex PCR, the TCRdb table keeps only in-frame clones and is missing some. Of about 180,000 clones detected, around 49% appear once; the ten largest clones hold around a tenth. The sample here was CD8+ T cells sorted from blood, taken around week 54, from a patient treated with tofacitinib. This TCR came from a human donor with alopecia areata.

In DNA, the CDR3 is TGCGCCAGCAGTGAGGGTGACACCGGGGAGCTGTTTTTT. Its protein product is CASSEGDTGELFF. The chain carries TRBV10-1 and TRBJ2-2; D call uncertain. The CDR3 runs to 13 residues. Germline V gene sequence: CDR1 WNHNN, CDR2 SYGVQD (reference sequence). V was clipped by 2 bases and J by 3 bases, with 4 bases between them.